The next 26 T cell receptor beta chains were all read from a single sample in a study of early T cells in non-severe SARS-CoV-2 infection. One entry per CDR3 protein results from TCRdb running MiXCR on the 5' RACE reads. The table records approximately 97,000 distinct CDR3 sequences, around 13% of them present only once. The sequenced sample was whole blood. These receptors were obtained from an adult who was a healthcare worker with PCR-confirmed SARS-CoV-2 infection or an uninfected control (not recorded which).

The sample holds many counts of this clonotype. This chain connects TRBV3-1 to TRBJ1-1; D not resolved. Trimming stripped 1 base from V and 12 bases from J, with 0 bases between. CDR3 length equals 8 residues. Germline V lookup: CDR1 LGHDT, CDR2 YNNKEL (reference sequence). In nucleotides, the CDR3 is TGTGCCAGCAGCCAAGCTTTCTTT. It codes for CASSQAFF.

The rearrangement links TRBV18 to TRBJ2-1, with TRBD2 matching over 13 bases. The V gene end was trimmed by 6 bases and the J gene end by 5 bases; junction bases not matched to a gene: 10. The CDR3 extends over 17 amino acids. Germline CDR1 and CDR2: KGHSH and LQKENI. CDR3 sequence (DNA): TGTGCCAGCTCCCCGCCCGGGACTAGCGGGAAGAACAATGAGCAGTTCTTC. Amino acid sequence: CASSPPGTSGKNNEQFF.

This chain links TRBV28 with TRBJ2-1, with D perhaps matching TRBD2 (6 bases). The V gene's germline CDR1 is MDHEN and CDR2 SYDVKM. The CDR3 runs to 14 residues. The germline V and J ends were trimmed by 3 bases and 6 bases, with 12 bases remaining between them. The CDR3 DNA is TGTGCCAGCAGTTTGGGGGACTTCACCAATGAGCAGTTCTTC. Protein sequence: CASSLGDFTNEQFF.

This clonotype has a handful of counts. The chain has TRBV11-2 and TRBJ1-4; TRBD1 agrees at 8 bases. The CDR3 spans 15 residues. V lost 5 bases to trimming and J lost 2 bases; unmatched junction nucleotides: 4. Germline V gene sequence: CDR1 SGHAT, CDR2 FQNNGV. The CDR3 loop reads CASSQRQGTNEKLFF. DNA of the CDR3: TGTGCCAGCAGCCAACGACAGGGGACTAATGAAAAACTGTTTTTT.

This clonotype has a count of ten or more. The rearrangement uses TRBV11-2 and TRBJ2-3; 13 bases line up with TRBD2. Germline trimming cut 3 bases from V and 0 bases from J; bases unmatched to any gene: 0. CDR3 size: 16 residues. Germline values: CDR1 SGHAT, CDR2 FQNNGV. CDR3: CASSLGLAGSTDTQYF. DNA for the CDR3: TGTGCCAGCAGCTTGGGACTAGCGGGAAGCACAGATACGCAGTATTTT.

The V gene is TRBV5-6, the J gene TRBJ2-4; 9 bases are shared with TRBD2. This CDR3 region has 15 residues. V shed 4 bases, J shed 8 bases, and the junction held 10 bases outside the gene matches. Germline V lookup: CDR1 SGHDT, CDR2 YYEEEE. The CDR3 loop reads CASSHTVREGDIQYF. The CDR3, as DNA: TGTGCCAGCAGCCACACTGTGCGGGAGGGGGACATTCAGTACTTC.

The rearrangement links TRBV20-1 to TRBJ2-2, with a weak D call TRBD1 (7 bases). The CDR3 totals 12 residues. V was shortened by 5 bases and J by 4 bases, with 8 bases between the two germline ends. CDR1 and CDR2 (germline): DFQATT, SNEGSKA (reference sequence). The CDR3 is CSAQGGTGELFF. The CDR3 region has the DNA TGCAGTGCTCAGGGGGGCACCGGGGAGCTGTTTTTT.

This clonotype appeared many times. The CDR3 bases are TGCAGTGCTAGGGGCCTCAGGGTTCAAGATACGCAGTATTTT. It is translated as CSARGLRVQDTQYF. The chain recombines TRBV20-1 with TRBJ2-3, with D possibly being TRBD1 (5 bases). The CDR3 covers 14 residues. V was trimmed by 3 bases and J by 5 bases, leaving 15 bases between them. The V gene's germline CDR1 is DFQATT and CDR2 SNEGSKA (reference sequence).

In this sample, this clonotype turned up many times. This chain links TRBV28 with TRBJ1-1; 9 bases fit TRBD1. The germline V gene encodes CDR1 MDHEN and CDR2 SYDVKM. The CDR3 covers 14 residues. V trimming: 8 bases; J trimming: 4 bases; junction bases outside the gene matches: 8. CDR3 DNA sequence: TGTGCCAGCCTCACCGGACAGGGGACCACTGAAGCTTTCTTT. Translating gives CASLTGQGTTEAFF.

The chain combines TRBV9 with TRBJ2-7; the match to TRBD1 covers 8 bases. Trimming at V came to 0 bases and at J to 5 bases, leaving 10 bases not matched to a gene. In germline, CDR1 is SGDLS, CDR2 YYNGEE. The CDR3 spans 16 residues. CDR3: CASSVAQTGGLDEQYF. CDR3 nucleotides: TGTGCCAGCAGCGTAGCGCAAACAGGGGGACTTGACGAGCAGTACTTC. The complete variable domain, with remaining parts taken from reference TRBV9 and TRBJ2-7, reads DSGVTQTPKHLITATGQRVTLRCSPRSGDLSVYWYQQSLDQGLQFLIQYYNGEERAKGNILERFSAQQFPDLHSELNLSSLELGDSALYFCASSVAQTGGLDEQYFGPGTRLTVT.

This clonotype was found many times. This sequence joins TRBV6-6 and TRBJ2-7, with a possible D match to TRBD2 (5 bases). This CDR3 is 12 amino acids long. Per the germline V gene, CDR1 is MNHNY and CDR2 is SVGAGI (reference sequence). Trimming took off 2 bases at V and 6 bases at J, with 8 bases between the two ends. In DNA form, the CDR3 reads TGTGCCAGCAGTTACGTGAGGGTCGAGCAGTACTTC. Translated, it gives CASSYVRVEQYF.

This clonotype was detected a few times. The V call is TRBV9, the J call TRBJ2-3, with 7 bases identical to TRBD1. V lost 2 bases and J lost 3; bases outside the gene matches: 6. Germline loops: CDR1 SGDLS, CDR2 YYNGEE. The CDR3 is made up of 15 amino acids. CDR3 in DNA: TGTGCCAGCAGCGTTGGACAGGTGGGAACAGATACGCAGTATTTT. Translation gives CASSVGQVGTDTQYF. Supplemented by reference TRBV9 and TRBJ2-3, the full variable domain reads DSGVTQTPKHLITATGQRVTLRCSPRSGDLSVYWYQQSLDQGLQFLIQYYNGEERAKGNILERFSAQQFPDLHSELNLSSLELGDSALYFCASSVGQVGTDTQYFGPGTRLTVL.

This clonotype was detected many times. The chain employs TRBV4-1 and TRBJ2-3; no clear D gene. V lost 6 bases to trimming and J lost 0 bases, with 10 bases between them. Germline lookup yields CDR1 MGHRA and CDR2 YSYEKL. The CDR3 totals 14 residues. The CDR3 coding sequence is TGCGCCAGCAGACCTGACAAGAGCACAGATACGCAGTATTTT. Its protein product is CASRPDKSTDTQYF.

This chain joins TRBV3-1 and TRBJ2-1; 8 positions agree with TRBD2. J was trimmed by 7 bases and V by 4 bases; bases with no gene match: 9. The CDR3 sequence is 15 residues long. Germline CDR1 is LGHDT and CDR2 is YNNKEL (reference sequence). The CDR3 loop reads CASSPGTRIENEQFF. The CDR3 bases are TGTGCCAGCAGCCCCGGGACTAGAATCGAGAATGAGCAGTTCTTC.

The chain is built from TRBV6-6 and TRBJ2-5; D not resolved. This CDR3 is built from 14 residues. V was trimmed by 2 bases and J by 3 bases, leaving 10 bases between them. Germline lookup yields CDR1 MNHNY and CDR2 SVGAGI (reference sequence). CDR3 bases: TGTGCCAGCAGTTACGATGTCGGTAAAGAGACCCAGTACTTC. Translated, it gives CASSYDVGKETQYF.

This clonotype was observed many times. The rearrangement joins TRBV12-3 or TRBV12-4 to TRBJ2-3; D is unresolved. The CDR3 has 13 amino acids. V gave up 6 bases and J gave up 6 bases, with 13 bases separating them. The CDR3 DNA follows: TGTGCCAGCAGCCGTTCTGTTTGGGATACGCAGTATTTT. Its protein is CASSRSVWDTQYF.

This clonotype was observed a few times. The V gene is TRBV6-6, the J gene TRBJ2-2, with D perhaps matching TRBD1 (6 bases). Germline CDR1 MNHNY, CDR2 SVGAGI (reference sequence). Trimming took off 3 bases at V and 3 bases at J, with 11 bases between the two ends. This CDR3 region has 15 residues. Written as DNA, the CDR3 is TGTGCCAGCAGTTATGACAGGTCTTACACCGGGGAGCTGTTTTTT. Translation: CASSYDRSYTGELFF.

This clonotype was picked up many times. The V call is TRBV12-3 or TRBV12-4, the J call TRBJ2-1, with D tentatively TRBD1 (5 bases). Between the trimmed V and J ends, which lost 4 bases and 9 bases, there was a span of 19 bases. The CDR3 is made up of 15 amino acids. In DNA form, the CDR3 reads TGTGCCAGCAGTTCAAGAGTAGTAGGGGTTACTGAGCAGTTCTTC. Translation: CASSSRVVGVTEQFF.

This clonotype was seen a few times. This chain connects TRBV20-1 to TRBJ1-5; a possible D gene is TRBD1 (6 bases). Germline CDR1 DFQATT, CDR2 SNEGSKA (reference sequence). V was shortened by 3 bases and J by 0 bases, with 15 bases between the two germline ends. The CDR3 extends over 16 amino acids. The chain's CDR3 is CSASKAGVYSNQPQHF. DNA of the CDR3: TGCAGTGCTAGTAAGGCAGGGGTTTATAGCAATCAGCCCCAGCATTTT.

The chain has TRBV28 and TRBJ2-3; 12 bases agree with TRBD2. V shed 5 bases and J 0 bases; nucleotides not matched to a gene: 9. CDR3 length: 18 amino acids. The germline V gene encodes CDR1 MDHEN and CDR2 SYDVKM. The CDR3: CASSELAGGSTSTDTQYF. The CDR3 DNA reads TGTGCCAGCAGTGAACTAGCGGGAGGATCCACTAGCACAGATACGCAGTATTTT.

This clonotype was detected a few times. The genes are TRBV13 and TRBJ2-1, with 8 bases matching TRBD2. CDR1 and CDR2 (germline): PRHDT, FYEKMQ (reference sequence). The length of the CDR3 is 20 residues. Unmatched junction bases numbered 16, after V lost 2 bases and J lost 1 base. The CDR3 DNA follows: TGTGCCAGCAGCTTACCGGTCGCCTTAGCGGGATACAGGTCCTACAATGAGCAGTTCTTC. Translated: CASSLPVALAGYRSYNEQFF.

Only a few counts were recorded for this clonotype. The V call is TRBV29-1, the J call TRBJ2-7; 7 bases line up with TRBD1. This CDR3 contains 12 residues. Trimming at V came to 4 bases and at J to 3 bases, leaving 3 bases not matched to a gene. Germline V gene sequence: CDR1 SQVTM, CDR2 ANQGSEA. The CDR3 loop is CSVGAGGYEQYF. CDR3 coding DNA: TGCAGCGTTGGCGCAGGGGGCTACGAGCAGTACTTC.

This clonotype was found many times. V and J are TRBV20-1 and TRBJ2-1; 7 nucleotides match TRBD1. CDR3 length: 14 amino acids. Germline V gene sequence: CDR1 DFQATT, CDR2 SNEGSKA (reference sequence). V shed 5 bases and J 7 bases; nucleotides not matched to a gene: 11. CDR3 sequence (DNA): TGCAGTGCTCCGAATCCGGGACAGATGAATGAGCAGTTCTTC. The encoded protein is CSAPNPGQMNEQFF.

The CDR3 spells CSVSKAYNEQFF. For the CDR3, the DNA is TGCAGCGTTTCCAAGGCGTACAATGAGCAGTTCTTC. The chain is built from TRBV29-1 and TRBJ2-1; D remains unclear. The V gene lost 5 bases and the J gene lost 4 bases, with 9 bases spanning the gap. This CDR3 comprises 12 residues. Germline assignment: CDR1 SQVTM and CDR2 ANQGSEA.

This clonotype has more than one count but fewer than ten. V usage is TRBV20-1 and J usage is TRBJ2-1; D is undetermined. Germline CDR1 and CDR2: DFQATT and SNEGSKA (reference sequence). Trimming shortened V by 2 bases and J by 3 bases, and 11 bases separated the two germline ends. The CDR3 sequence is 14 residues long. The DNA of the CDR3 is TGCAGTGCTAGATGGTGGCGGAGCTACAATGAGCAGTTCTTC. Encoded protein: CSARWWRSYNEQFF.

This clonotype appeared a few times. This rearrangement joins TRBV7-9 to TRBJ2-7; TRBD1 aligns across 9 bases. V trimming: 8 bases; J trimming: 0 bases; junction bases outside the gene matches: 5. The CDR3 runs 14 residues. Germline assignment: CDR1 SEHNR and CDR2 FQNEAQ (reference sequence). This CDR3 is CASEGQGSSYEQYF. In DNA, the CDR3 is TGTGCCAGCGAGGGACAGGGAAGCTCCTACGAGCAGTACTTC.